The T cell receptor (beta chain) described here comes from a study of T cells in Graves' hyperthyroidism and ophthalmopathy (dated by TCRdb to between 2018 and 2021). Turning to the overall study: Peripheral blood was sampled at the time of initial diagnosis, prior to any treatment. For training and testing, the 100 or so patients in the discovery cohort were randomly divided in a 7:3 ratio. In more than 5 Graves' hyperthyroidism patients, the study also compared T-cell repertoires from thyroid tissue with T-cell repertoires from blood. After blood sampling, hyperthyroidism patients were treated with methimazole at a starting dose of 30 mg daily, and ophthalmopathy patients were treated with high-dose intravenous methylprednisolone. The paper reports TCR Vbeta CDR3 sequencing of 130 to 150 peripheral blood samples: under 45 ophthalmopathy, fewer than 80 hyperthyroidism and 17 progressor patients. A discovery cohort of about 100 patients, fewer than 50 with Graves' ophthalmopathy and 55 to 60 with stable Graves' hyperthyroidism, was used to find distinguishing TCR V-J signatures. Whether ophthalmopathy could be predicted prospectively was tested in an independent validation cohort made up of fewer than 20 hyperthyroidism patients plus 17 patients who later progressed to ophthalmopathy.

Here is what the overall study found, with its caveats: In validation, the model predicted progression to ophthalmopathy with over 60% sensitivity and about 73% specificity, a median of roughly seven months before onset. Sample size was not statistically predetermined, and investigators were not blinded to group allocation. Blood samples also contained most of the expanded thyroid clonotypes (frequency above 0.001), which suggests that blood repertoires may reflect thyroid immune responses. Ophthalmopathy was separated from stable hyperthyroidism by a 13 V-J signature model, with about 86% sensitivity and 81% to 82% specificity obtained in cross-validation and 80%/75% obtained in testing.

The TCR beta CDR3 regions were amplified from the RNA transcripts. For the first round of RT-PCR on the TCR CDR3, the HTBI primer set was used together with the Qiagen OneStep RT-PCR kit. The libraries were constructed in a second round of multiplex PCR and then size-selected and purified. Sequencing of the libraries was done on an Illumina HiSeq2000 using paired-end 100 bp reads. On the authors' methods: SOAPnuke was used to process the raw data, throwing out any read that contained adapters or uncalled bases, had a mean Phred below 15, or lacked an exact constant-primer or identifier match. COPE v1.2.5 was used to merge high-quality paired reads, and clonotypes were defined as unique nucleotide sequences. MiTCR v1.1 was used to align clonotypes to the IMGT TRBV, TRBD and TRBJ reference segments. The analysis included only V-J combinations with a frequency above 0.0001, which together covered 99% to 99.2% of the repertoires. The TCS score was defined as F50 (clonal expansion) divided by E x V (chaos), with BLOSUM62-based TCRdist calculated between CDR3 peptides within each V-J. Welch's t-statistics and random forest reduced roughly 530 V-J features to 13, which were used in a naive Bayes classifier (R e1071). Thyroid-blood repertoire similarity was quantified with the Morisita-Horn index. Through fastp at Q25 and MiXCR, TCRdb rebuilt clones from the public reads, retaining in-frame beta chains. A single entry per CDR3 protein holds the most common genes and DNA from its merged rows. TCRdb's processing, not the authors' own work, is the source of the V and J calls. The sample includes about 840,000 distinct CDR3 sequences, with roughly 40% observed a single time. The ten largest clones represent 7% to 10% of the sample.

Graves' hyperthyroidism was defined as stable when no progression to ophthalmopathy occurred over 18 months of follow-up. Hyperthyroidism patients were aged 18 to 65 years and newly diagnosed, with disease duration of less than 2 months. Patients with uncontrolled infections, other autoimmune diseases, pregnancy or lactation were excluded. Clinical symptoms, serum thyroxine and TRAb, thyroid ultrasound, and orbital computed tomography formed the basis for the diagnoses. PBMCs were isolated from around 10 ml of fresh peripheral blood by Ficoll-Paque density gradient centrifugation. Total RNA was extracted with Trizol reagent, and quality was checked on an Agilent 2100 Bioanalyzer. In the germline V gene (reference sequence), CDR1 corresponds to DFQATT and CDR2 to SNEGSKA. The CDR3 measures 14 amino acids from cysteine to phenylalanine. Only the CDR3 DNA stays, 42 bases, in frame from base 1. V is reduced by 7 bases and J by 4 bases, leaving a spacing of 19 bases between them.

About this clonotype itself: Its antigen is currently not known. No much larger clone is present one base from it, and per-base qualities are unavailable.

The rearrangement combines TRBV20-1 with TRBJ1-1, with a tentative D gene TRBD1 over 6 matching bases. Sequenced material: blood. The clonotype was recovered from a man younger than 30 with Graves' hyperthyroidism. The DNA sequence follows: TGCAGTGTCCTGATCCCGGGGGCAGGCACTGAAGCTTTCTTT. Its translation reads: CSVLIPGAGTEAFF.